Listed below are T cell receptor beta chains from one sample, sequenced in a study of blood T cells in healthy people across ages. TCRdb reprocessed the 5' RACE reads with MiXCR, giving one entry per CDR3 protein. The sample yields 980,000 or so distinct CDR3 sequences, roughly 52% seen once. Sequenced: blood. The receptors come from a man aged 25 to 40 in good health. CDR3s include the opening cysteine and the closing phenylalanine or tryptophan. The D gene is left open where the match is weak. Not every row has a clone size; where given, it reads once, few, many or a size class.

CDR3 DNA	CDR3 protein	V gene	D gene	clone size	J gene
TGTGCCAGCAGCAGAAGCGGCCCAGATACGCAGTATTTT	CASSRSGPDTQYF	TRBV12-3/TRBV12-4	.	.	TRBJ2-3
TGTGCCAGCAGTCCCCCGCCCAGAGTGGGCTACAATGAGCAGTACTTC	CASSPPPRVGYNEQYF	TRBV9	.	.	TRBJ2-7
TGCAGTGCCATAAACAGGGGAGAGAGGGAAGCTTTCTTT	CSAINRGEREAFF	TRBV20-1	TRBD1	once	TRBJ1-1
TGCAGTGCTCTCCCCCCTAGCGCCAGCTCCTACAATGAGCAGTTCTTC	CSALPPSASSYNEQFF	TRBV20-1	.	.	TRBJ2-1
TGTGCCAGCAGTTCCCGACAGGGTTACCAGTACTTC	CASSSRQGYQYF	TRBV27	TRBD1	few	TRBJ2-4
TGCAGTGCTTGTTCCGGAATTTGGCCAGATACGCAGTATTTT	CSACSGIWPDTQYF	TRBV20-1	.	few	TRBJ2-3
TGTGCCAGCAGCCCCAGCAATGGGGCCAACGTCCTGACTTTC	CASSPSNGANVLTF	TRBV11-2	.	.	TRBJ2-6
TGTGCCAGCAGCCGGAGCGCGGGTTACGAGCAGTACTTC	CASSRSAGYEQYF	TRBV6-5	.	.	TRBJ2-7
TGTGCCAGCAGTAATACAGGAATAGCTAACTATGGCTACACCTTC	CASSNTGIANYGYTF	TRBV7-9	.	.	TRBJ1-2
TGCAGCGTTGCCAAACTAGCGGGGGGCCCCGGGCTGTTTTTT	CSVAKLAGGPGLFF	TRBV29-1	TRBD2	.	TRBJ2-2
TGTGCCAGCAGTGAGTTTTCGCGAACTGAAGCTTTCTTT	CASSEFSRTEAFF	TRBV2	.	.	TRBJ1-1
TGCAGTGCTAACCTGGGACTGATCAACGAGACCCAGTACTTC	CSANLGLINETQYF	TRBV20-1	.	few	TRBJ2-5
TGTGCCAGCAGTTTTCCAGCGAACTATGGCTACACCTTC	CASSFPANYGYTF	TRBV28	.	.	TRBJ1-2
TGCGCCAGCAGCTCCCAAATGGACGAGCAGTACTTC	CASSSQMDEQYF	TRBV5-1	.	.	TRBJ2-7
TGTGCCAGCAGCGTCGAAACTATGGTTTGGGGCAGGGGCAATGAGCAGTTCTTC	CASSVETMVWGRGNEQFF	TRBV9	.	.	TRBJ2-1
TGCGCCAGCAGCCAAGATCTAGGGGCAGGGAAGATGTATGGCTACACCTTC	CASSQDLGAGKMYGYTF	TRBV4-1	.	few	TRBJ1-2
TGTGCCATCAGCGACAGGGGGAACGACGAGCAGTACTTC	CAISDRGNDEQYF	TRBV10-3	TRBD1	once	TRBJ2-7
TGTGCCAGCAGCGTCGGGGGGGCGTATTCACCCCTCCACTTT	CASSVGGAYSPLHF	TRBV9	.	.	TRBJ1-6
TGTGCCAGCAGGAGGGAGGGACAGGTGAACACTGAAGCTTTCTTT	CASRREGQVNTEAFF	TRBV6-1	TRBD1	.	TRBJ1-1